Reported below is one T cell receptor beta chain. Original processing notes: Amplifying reference gene primers gave estimates of nucleated cell counts. The data were produced by immunoSEQ multiplex PCR, yet TCRdb's version contains in-frame clones alone and is incomplete. From that table come the V and J calls and clone size; the DNA was used to work out D and trimming. Altogether around 250,000 clones are present, around 86% being singletons, with the ten largest covering roughly 1.9%. Germline V lookup: CDR1 KGHDR, CDR2 SFDVKD. The V gene lost 5 bases and the J gene lost 7 bases, with 13 bases spanning the gap. CDR3 size: 13 residues. This entry is derived from a study of blood T cell repertoires in COVID-19. In the study overall: Specimens from acute and convalescent COVID-19 originated in the United States, Italy and Spain. PBMCs, B-cell-depleted T cells, or T cells were the source of the cDNA or gDNA that made up the material.

The chain is built from TRBV24-1 and TRBJ2-5; no clear D gene. The material sequenced was peripheral blood. The receptor's source is a man aged 25 to 45 who had recovered from COVID-19. The CDR3 reads CATSATVLGTQYF. The CDR3 DNA is TGTGCCACCAGTGCCACAGTTTTGGGGACCCAGTACTTC.